This T cell receptor beta chain derives from a study of blood T cell repertoires in COVID-19. Study in general: PBMCs, B-cell-depleted T cells, or T cells provided the cDNA or gDNA that made up the material.

Authors' analysis steps: Estimated nucleated cell counts came from reference gene primer amplification. Method: immunoSEQ multiplex PCR; TCRdb's copy keeps in-frame clones and lacks some. For V, J and clone size, that table is used; D and trimming come from the DNA. The repertoire has about 250,000 clones, 87% of them found once; the top ten carry 3%. Germline assignment: CDR1 SGHTA and CDR2 FQGTGA. V lost 2 bases and J lost 1, with 4 bases in between. CDR3 size: 13 residues. The sequenced sample was peripheral blood. The chain combines TRBV7-3 with TRBJ2-3, with D unresolved. The origin of this receptor is a man in his late teens or twenties with active or convalescent COVID-19. CDR3 region: CASSLSGTDTQYF. The CDR3 DNA follows: TGTGCCAGCAGCTTATCGGGCACAGATACGCAGTATTTT.